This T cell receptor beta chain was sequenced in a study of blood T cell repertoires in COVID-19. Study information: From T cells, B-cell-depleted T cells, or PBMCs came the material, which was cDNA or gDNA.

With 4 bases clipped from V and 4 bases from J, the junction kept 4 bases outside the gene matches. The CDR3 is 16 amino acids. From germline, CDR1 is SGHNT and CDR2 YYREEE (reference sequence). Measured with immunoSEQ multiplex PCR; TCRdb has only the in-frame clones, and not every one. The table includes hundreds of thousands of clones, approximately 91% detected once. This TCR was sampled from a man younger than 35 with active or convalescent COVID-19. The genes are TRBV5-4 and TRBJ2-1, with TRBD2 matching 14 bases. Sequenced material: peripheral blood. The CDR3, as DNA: TGTGCCAGCAGCATGGGACTAGCGGGGGTATACAATGAGCAGTTCTTC. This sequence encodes CASSMGLAGVYNEQFF.